The sequence of this TCR beta chain was determined in a study of blood T cell repertoires in COVID-19. Profiled with immunoSEQ multiplex PCR; TCRdb holds only in-frame clones, not every one. Altogether fewer than 300,000 clones are present, around 85% being singletons, with the ten largest covering 2.5% to 3%. CDR1 is SQVTM and CDR2 is ANQGSEA in the germline V gene. The CDR3 sequence is 14 residues long. V lost 3 bases to trimming and J lost 5 bases; unmatched junction nucleotides: 5. V is TRBV29-1 and J is TRBJ2-5, with 11 bases fitting TRBD1. Sequencing was carried out using PBMCs or T cells enriched from blood (not recorded which). This TCR was recovered from a woman aged 45-65 years who had recovered from COVID-19. For the CDR3, the DNA is TGCAGCGTTGACAGGACAGGGGGCCGGGAGACCCAGTACTTC. Residues: CSVDRTGGRETQYF. Full variable domain (remainder filled in from reference TRBV29-1 and TRBJ2-5): SAVISQKPSRDICQRGTSLTIQCQVDSQVTMMFWYRQQPGQSLTLIATANQGSEATYESGFVIDKFPISRPNLTFSTLTVSNMSPEDSSIYLCSVDRTGGRETQYFGPGTRLLVL.